Below are 13 T cell receptor beta chains sequenced from a single sample in a study of T cell responses to AZD1222 COVID-19 vaccine. Clones were sequenced by immunoSEQ multiplex PCR, and TCRdb holds only the in-frame ones, with some missing. This table has about 120,000 clones, around 87% appearing once. The sample in question was peripheral blood, obtained 28 days after the second AZD1222 dose. The receptors here all came from an adult who received the AZD1222 COVID-19 vaccine.

This sequence joins TRBV5-8 and TRBJ1-1; D gene unclear. The V gene's germline CDR1 is SGHTS and CDR2 YDEGEE. The CDR3 contains 14 residues. Deletions cut 4 bases from V and 1 base from J, with 11 bases between. The CDR3 DNA follows: TGTGCCAGCAGCGAAATAACAAGGAACACTGAAGCTTTCTTT. This encodes CASSEITRNTEAFF.

The genes are TRBV5-1 and TRBJ2-1, with 16 positions matching TRBD2. V was pared by 4 bases and J by 0 bases, with 4 bases of the junction left unmatched. The germline gives CDR1 SGHRS, CDR2 YFSETQ. CDR3 length equals 18 residues. The CDR3 DNA reads as TGCGCCAGCAGCGCGGGACTAGCGGGGGGGCGCTCCTACAATGAGCAGTTCTTC. Translated: CASSAGLAGGRSYNEQFF.

The rearrangement links TRBV30 to TRBJ1-3; 7 nucleotides align to TRBD1. The CDR3 is made up of 13 amino acids. In germline, CDR1 is GTSNPN, CDR2 SVGIG (reference sequence). Germline trimming cut 5 bases from V and 4 bases from J; bases unmatched to any gene: 5. The CDR3 nucleotides are TGTGCCTGGCGGGGGACAGCCGGAAACACCATATATTTT. Translating it yields CAWRGTAGNTIYF.

This chain uses TRBV19 with TRBJ1-5; a weak D match, TRBD1 (6 bases). The V end was cut by 7 bases, the J end by 2 bases, with 15 bases between. The CDR3 totals 15 residues. CDR1 LNHDA and CDR2 SQIVND come from the germline V gene (reference sequence). CDR3 sequence reads: CASKGWAGGNQPQHF. For the CDR3, the DNA is TGTGCCAGTAAGGGGTGGGCAGGGGGCAATCAGCCCCAGCATTTT.

The CDR3 DNA reads as TGTGCCAGTAGTATCAGGGGGCGAGACACTGAAGCTTTCTTT. Protein product: CASSIRGRDTEAFF. The chain carries TRBV19 and TRBJ1-1, with TRBD1 matching 8 bases. Looked up from germline, CDR1 is LNHDA and CDR2 is SQIVND (reference sequence). With 3 bases clipped from V and 3 bases from J, the junction kept 3 bases outside the gene matches. CDR3 length: 14 amino acids.

The chain couples TRBV9 to TRBJ2-3, with D unclear. V was pared by 5 bases and J by 1 base, with 8 bases between. This CDR3 comprises 13 residues. Germline values: CDR1 SGDLS, CDR2 YYNGEE. CDR3 bases: TGTGCCAGCAGTTTCGGACGCACAGATACGCAGTATTTT. It codes for CASSFGRTDTQYF.

The chain uses TRBV7-2 and TRBJ1-5; the D gene is possibly TRBD1 (5 bases). The CDR3 runs to 13 residues. The germline gives CDR1 SGHTA, CDR2 FQGNSA. The germline V and J ends were trimmed by 5 bases and 7 bases, with 12 bases remaining between them. The CDR3 DNA reads TGTGCCAGCAGCCAAGAAGGGGTCCAGCCCCAGCATTTT. Translating it yields CASSQEGVQPQHF.

This chain uses TRBV5-1 with TRBJ2-5, with D perhaps matching TRBD2 (5 bases). Germline V gene data show CDR1 as SGHRS and CDR2 as YFSETQ. This CDR3 is built from 14 residues. V lost 4 bases and J lost 1, with 11 bases in between. As DNA, the CDR3 is TGCGCCAGCAGCCCTCAGCGGAGCCAAGAGACCCAGTACTTC. It is translated as CASSPQRSQETQYF. Full variable domain (rest looked up from reference TRBV5-1 and TRBJ2-5): KAGVTQTPRYLIKTRGQQVTLSCSPISGHRSVSWYQQTPGQGLQFLFEYFSETQRNKGNFPGRFSGRQFSNSRSEMNVSTLELGDSALYLCASSPQRSQETQYFGPGTRLLVL.

The rearrangement uses TRBV29-1 and TRBJ1-1; no firm D call. Germline V gene sequence: CDR1 SQVTM, CDR2 ANQGSEA. The CDR3 extends over 12 amino acids. Trimming stripped 6 bases from V and 2 bases from J, with 10 bases between. This CDR3 is CSVGPRNTEAFF. CDR3 in DNA: TGCAGCGTAGGTCCCCGAAACACTGAAGCTTTCTTT.

This chain uses TRBV11-2 with TRBJ2-5; D is perhaps TRBD2 (6 bases). The V gene lost 3 bases and the J gene lost 4 bases, with 9 bases spanning the gap. CDR1 is SGHAT, CDR2 FQNNGV, per germline. The CDR3 has 13 amino acids. The CDR3 is CASSFVGGETQYF. The CDR3 region has the DNA TGTGCCAGCAGCTTCGTCGGGGGAGAGACCCAGTACTTC.

This sequence joins TRBV5-4 and TRBJ2-1; D not certain. Trimming shortened V by 8 bases and J by 10 bases, and 4 bases separated the two germline ends. The CDR3 covers 8 residues. CDR1 is SGHNT, CDR2 YYREEE, per germline (reference sequence). CDR3 coding DNA: TGTGCCAGAGGGGAGCAGTTCTTC. This gives the protein CARGEQFF.

The rearrangement links TRBV14 to TRBJ1-1; 7 nucleotides line up with TRBD1. CDR1 and CDR2 (germline): SGHDN, FVKESK. With V trimmed by 4 bases and J by 4 bases, 6 bases remained unmatched. There are 14 residues in the CDR3. DNA for the CDR3: TGTGCCAGCAGCCGGGACACAGGGGTCACTGAAGCTTTCTTT. Amino acids: CASSRDTGVTEAFF.

The chain employs TRBV5-1 and TRBJ1-4; the match to TRBD1 covers 9 bases. V was pared by 4 bases and J by 0 bases, with 10 bases of the junction left unmatched. CDR1 and CDR2 (germline): SGHRS, YFSETQ. This CDR3 is built from 18 residues. This chain's CDR3 is CASSKGQGSLATNEKLFF. CDR3 nucleotides: TGCGCCAGCAGCAAGGGACAGGGCTCACTAGCAACTAATGAAAAACTGTTTTTT.